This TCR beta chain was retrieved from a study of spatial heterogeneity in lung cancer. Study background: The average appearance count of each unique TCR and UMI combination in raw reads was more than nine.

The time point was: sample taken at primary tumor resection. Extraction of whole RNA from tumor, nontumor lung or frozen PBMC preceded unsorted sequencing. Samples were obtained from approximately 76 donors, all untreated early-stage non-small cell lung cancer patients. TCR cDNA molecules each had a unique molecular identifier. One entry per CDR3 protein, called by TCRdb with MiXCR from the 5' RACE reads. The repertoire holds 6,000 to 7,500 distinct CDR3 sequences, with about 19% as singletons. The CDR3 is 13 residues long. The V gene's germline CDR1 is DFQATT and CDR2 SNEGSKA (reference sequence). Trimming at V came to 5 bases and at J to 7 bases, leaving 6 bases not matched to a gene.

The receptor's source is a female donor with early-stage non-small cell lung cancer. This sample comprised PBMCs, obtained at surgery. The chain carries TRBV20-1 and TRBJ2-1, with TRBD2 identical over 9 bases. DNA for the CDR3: TGCAGTGCTGAGGGACTAGCTAGAAATGAGCAGTTCTTC. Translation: CSAEGLARNEQFF.